A single T cell receptor (beta chain) is shown here with its context. What it binds is not known. TCRdb ran MiXCR on the PCR reads and lists one entry per CDR3 protein. The table lists some 20,000 distinct CDR3 sequences, about 60% of them singletons. This entry is derived from a study of vaccination and CD4 T cells after COVID-19. Study-level results: For SARS-CoV-2-reactive clonotypes, the median went from about 22 to 38, a nonsignificant increase.

This receptor was taken from a human donor who had recovered from COVID-19. The material was CD4+ T cells from blood, obtained after SARS-CoV-2 vaccination.

CDR3 nucleotide sequence: TGTGCCAGCAGTTACGGGCTAGCGGAGACCCCCGGCGAGCAGTACTTC. It translates to CASSYGLAETPGEQYF. The V and J genes are TRBV6-5 and TRBJ2-7, with TRBD2 matching over 7 bases. V shed 2 bases, J shed 6 bases, and the junction held 13 bases outside the gene matches. Germline loops: CDR1 MNHEY, CDR2 SVGAGI. The CDR3 contains 16 residues.